What follows are 2 T cell receptor beta chains derived from one specimen sequenced in a study of shared clonotypes between healthy human individuals. Terminally differentiated effector memory CD45RA+ cells were excluded by CCR7 positive selection of CD45RO-negative cells. The protocol was immunoSEQ multiplex PCR, while the TCRdb copy is restricted to in-frame clones and leaves out a portion. Here the sample spans nearly 2 million clones, roughly 95% being singletons. Material for sequencing was naive CD8+ T cells sorted from blood. Source of these receptors: a man between 18 and 29 years old in good health.

This chain links TRBV13 with TRBJ1-4, with 7 bases fitting TRBD1. The J segment lost 8 bases and the V segment lost 1 base, leaving 4 bases of the junction unmatched. Germline V gene sequence: CDR1 PRHDT, CDR2 FYEKMQ (reference sequence). CDR3 length equals 14 residues. DNA for the CDR3: TGTGCCAGCAGCTTAGATACAGGGGACGAAAAACTGTTTTTT. Its translation: CASSLDTGDEKLFF.

The chain recombines TRBV5-4 with TRBJ1-6; D gene uncertain. The CDR3 covers 13 residues. Germline CDR1 is SGHNT and CDR2 is YYREEE (reference sequence). V lost 0 bases and J 10 bases, leaving 8 bases between the germline ends. Here the CDR3 DNA reads TGTGCCAGCAGCTTGGCGCTAAACTCACCCCTCCACTTT. It translates to CASSLALNSPLHF.